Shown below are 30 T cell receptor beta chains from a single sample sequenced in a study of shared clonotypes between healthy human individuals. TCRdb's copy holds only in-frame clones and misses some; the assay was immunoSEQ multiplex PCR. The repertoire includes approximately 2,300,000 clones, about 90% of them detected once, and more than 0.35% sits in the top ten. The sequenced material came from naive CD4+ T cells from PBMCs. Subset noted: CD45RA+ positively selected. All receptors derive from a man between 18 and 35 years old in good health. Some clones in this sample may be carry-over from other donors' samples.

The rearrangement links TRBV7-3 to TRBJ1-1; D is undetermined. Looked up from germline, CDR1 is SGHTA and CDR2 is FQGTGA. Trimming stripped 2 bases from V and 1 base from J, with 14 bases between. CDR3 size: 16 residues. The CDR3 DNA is TGTGCCAGCAGCTTACTCGGCAGGACCTCGAACACTGAAGCTTTCTTT. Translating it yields CASSLLGRTSNTEAFF.

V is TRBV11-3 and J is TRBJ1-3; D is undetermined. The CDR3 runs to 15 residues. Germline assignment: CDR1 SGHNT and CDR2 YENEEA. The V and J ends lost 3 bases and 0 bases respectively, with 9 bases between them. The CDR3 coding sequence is TGTGCCAGCAGCTTCGGCGGAAACTCTGGAAACACCATATATTTT. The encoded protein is CASSFGGNSGNTIYF.

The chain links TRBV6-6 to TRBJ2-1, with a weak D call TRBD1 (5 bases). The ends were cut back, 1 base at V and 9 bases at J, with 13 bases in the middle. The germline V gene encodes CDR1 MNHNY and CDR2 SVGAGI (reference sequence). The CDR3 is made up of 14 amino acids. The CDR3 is CASSYLQGYGEQFF. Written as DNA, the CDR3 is TGTGCCAGCAGTTACTTGCAGGGTTACGGTGAGCAGTTCTTC.

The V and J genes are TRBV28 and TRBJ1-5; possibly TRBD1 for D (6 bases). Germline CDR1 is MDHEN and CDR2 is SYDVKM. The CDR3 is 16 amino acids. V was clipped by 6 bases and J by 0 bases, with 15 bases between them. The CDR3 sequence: CASRLGGAYSNQPQHF. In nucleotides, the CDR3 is TGTGCCAGCAGGTTAGGGGGGGCTTATAGCAATCAGCCCCAGCATTTT. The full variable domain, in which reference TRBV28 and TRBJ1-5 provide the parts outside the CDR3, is DVKVTQSSRYLVKRTGEKVFLECVQDMDHENMFWYRQDPGLGLRLIYFSYDVKMKEKGDIPEGYSVSREKKERFSLILESASTNQTSMYLCASRLGGAYSNQPQHFGDGTRLSIL.

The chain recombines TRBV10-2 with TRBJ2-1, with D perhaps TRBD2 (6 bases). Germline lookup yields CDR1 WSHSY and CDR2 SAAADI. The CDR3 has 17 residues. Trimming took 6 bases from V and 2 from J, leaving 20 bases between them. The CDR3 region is CASRRAGQGGTYNEQFF. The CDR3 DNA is TGCGCCAGCAGAAGAGCGGGCCAGGGCGGTACCTACAATGAGCAGTTCTTC.

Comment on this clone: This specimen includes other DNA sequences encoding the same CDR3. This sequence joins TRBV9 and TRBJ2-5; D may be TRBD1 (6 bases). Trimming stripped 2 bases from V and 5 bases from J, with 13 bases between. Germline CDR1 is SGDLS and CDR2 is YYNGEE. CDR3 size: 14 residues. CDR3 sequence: CASSVPGGAETQYF. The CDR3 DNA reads TGTGCCAGCAGCGTTCCTGGGGGCGCGGAGACCCAGTACTTC. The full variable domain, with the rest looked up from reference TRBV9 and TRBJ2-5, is DSGVTQTPKHLITATGQRVTLRCSPRSGDLSVYWYQQSLDQGLQFLIQYYNGEERAKGNILERFSAQQFPDLHSELNLSSLELGDSALYFCASSVPGGAETQYFGPGTRLLVL.

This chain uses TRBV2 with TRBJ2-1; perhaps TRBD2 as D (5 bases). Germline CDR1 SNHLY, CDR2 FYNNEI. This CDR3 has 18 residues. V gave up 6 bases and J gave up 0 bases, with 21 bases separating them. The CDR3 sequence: CASRTDRTRASSYNEQFF. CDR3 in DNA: TGTGCCAGCAGGACTGACCGAACTAGGGCAAGCTCCTACAATGAGCAGTTCTTC. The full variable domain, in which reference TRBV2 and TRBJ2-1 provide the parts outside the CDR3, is EPEVTQTPSHQVTQMGQEVILRCVPISNHLYFYWYRQILGQKVEFLVSFYNNEISEKSEIFDDQFSVERPDGSNFTLKIRSTKLEDSAMYFCASRTDRTRASSYNEQFFGPGTRLTVL.

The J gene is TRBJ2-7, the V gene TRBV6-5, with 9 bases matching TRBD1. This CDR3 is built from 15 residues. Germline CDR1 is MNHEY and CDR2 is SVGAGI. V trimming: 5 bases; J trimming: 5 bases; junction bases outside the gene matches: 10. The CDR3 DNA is TGTGCCAGCAGTAAGTACGGGACAGGGCTGAACGAGCAGTACTTC. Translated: CASSKYGTGLNEQYF.

The CDR3: CASSLWQSYEQYF. The DNA for the CDR3 is TGTGCCAGCAGCCTATGGCAGTCCTACGAGCAGTACTTC. The rearrangement uses TRBV11-2 and TRBJ2-7; D gene ambiguous. V gave up 5 bases and J gave up 1 base, with 9 bases separating them. From germline, CDR1 is SGHAT and CDR2 FQNNGV. This CDR3 region has 13 residues.

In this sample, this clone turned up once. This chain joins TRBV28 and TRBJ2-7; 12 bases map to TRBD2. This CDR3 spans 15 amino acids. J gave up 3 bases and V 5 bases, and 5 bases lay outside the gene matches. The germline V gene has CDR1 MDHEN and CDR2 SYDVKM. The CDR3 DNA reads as TGTGCCAGCAGTCTGACTAGCGGGGGACTCTACGAGCAGTACTTC. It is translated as CASSLTSGGLYEQYF.

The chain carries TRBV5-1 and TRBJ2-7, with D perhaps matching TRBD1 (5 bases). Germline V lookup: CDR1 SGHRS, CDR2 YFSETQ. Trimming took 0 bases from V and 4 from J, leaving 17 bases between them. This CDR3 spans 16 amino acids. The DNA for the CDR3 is TGCGCCAGCAGCTTGGAGGTAACAGGCACTAAGTACGAGCAGTACTTC. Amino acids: CASSLEVTGTKYEQYF.

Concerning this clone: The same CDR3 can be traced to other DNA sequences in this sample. The CDR3 sequence is CASSPDRATNEKLFF. In DNA, the CDR3 is TGTGCCAGCAGCCCAGACAGAGCAACTAATGAAAAACTGTTTTTT. The V call is TRBV7-9, the J call TRBJ1-4; possible D gene TRBD1, 5 bases. The CDR3 consists of 15 residues. CDR1 is SEHNR and CDR2 is FQNEAQ in the germline V gene (reference sequence). Trimming took 5 bases from V and 0 from J, leaving 10 bases between them.

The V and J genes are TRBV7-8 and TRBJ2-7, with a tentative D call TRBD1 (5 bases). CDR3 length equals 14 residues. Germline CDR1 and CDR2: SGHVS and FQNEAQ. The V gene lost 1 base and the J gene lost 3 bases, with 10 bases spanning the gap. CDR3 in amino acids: CASSLGGAIYEQYF. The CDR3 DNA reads TGTGCCAGCAGCTTAGGTGGGGCGATCTACGAGCAGTACTTC. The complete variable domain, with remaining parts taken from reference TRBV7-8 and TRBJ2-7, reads GAGVSQSPRYKVAKRGQDVALRCDPISGHVSLFWYQQALGQGPEFLTYFQNEAQLDKSGLPSDRFFAERPEGSVSTLKIQRTQQEDSAVYLCASSLGGAIYEQYFGPGTRLTVT.

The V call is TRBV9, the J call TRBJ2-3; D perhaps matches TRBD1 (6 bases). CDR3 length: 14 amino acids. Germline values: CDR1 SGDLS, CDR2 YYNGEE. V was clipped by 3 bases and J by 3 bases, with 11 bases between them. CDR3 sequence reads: CASSAGQRTDTQYF. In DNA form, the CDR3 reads TGTGCCAGCAGCGCAGGACAGAGAACAGATACGCAGTATTTT.

The CDR3 DNA follows: TGTGCCAGCATCGGGCAGGGGTACACCATATATTTT. Protein product: CASIGQGYTIYF. The chain combines TRBV6-5 with TRBJ1-3; tentatively, D is TRBD1 (6 bases). CDR3 size: 12 residues. V was cut by 7 bases and J by 8 bases, with 12 bases left in between. Per the germline V gene, CDR1 is MNHEY and CDR2 is SVGAGI.

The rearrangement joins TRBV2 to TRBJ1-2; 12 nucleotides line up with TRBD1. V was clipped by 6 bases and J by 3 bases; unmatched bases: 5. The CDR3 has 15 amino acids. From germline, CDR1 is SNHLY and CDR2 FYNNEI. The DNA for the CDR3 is TGTGCCAGCAGCAGGGACAGGGGGCCTCACTATGGCTACACCTTC. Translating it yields CASSRDRGPHYGYTF.

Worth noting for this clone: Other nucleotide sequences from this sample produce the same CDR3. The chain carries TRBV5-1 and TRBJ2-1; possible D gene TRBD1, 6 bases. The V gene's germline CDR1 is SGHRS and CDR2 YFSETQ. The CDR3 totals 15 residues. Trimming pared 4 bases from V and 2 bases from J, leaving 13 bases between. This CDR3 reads CASSPPTGTYNEQFF. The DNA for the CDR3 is TGCGCCAGCAGCCCCCCGACAGGTACCTACAATGAGCAGTTCTTC.

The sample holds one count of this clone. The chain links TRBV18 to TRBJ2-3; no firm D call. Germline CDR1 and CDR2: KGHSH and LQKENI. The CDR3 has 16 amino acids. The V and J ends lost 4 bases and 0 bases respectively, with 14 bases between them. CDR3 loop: CASSREALRSTDTQYF. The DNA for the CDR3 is TGTGCCAGCTCACGAGAAGCACTGAGGAGCACAGATACGCAGTATTTT.

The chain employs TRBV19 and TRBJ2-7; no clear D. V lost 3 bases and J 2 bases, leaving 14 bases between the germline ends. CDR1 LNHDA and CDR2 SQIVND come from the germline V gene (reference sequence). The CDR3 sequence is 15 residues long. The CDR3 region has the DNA TGTGCCAGTAGTATTAAGTTAGGAGAAACCTACGAGCAGTACTTC. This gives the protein CASSIKLGETYEQYF.

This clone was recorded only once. CDR3 sequence: CAWTGLRYNEQFF. As DNA, the CDR3 is TGTGCCTGGACGGGACTACGGTACAATGAGCAGTTCTTC. V is TRBV30 and J is TRBJ2-1, with 7 bases matching TRBD2. The CDR3 sequence is 13 residues long. Germline CDR1 and CDR2: GTSNPN and SVGIG (reference sequence). Trimming cost V 4 bases and J 4 bases; bases outside gene matches: 4. Together with reference TRBV30 and TRBJ2-1, the CDR3 gives the full variable domain: SQTIHQWPATLVQPVGSPLSLECTVEGTSNPNLYWYRQAAGRGLQLLFYSVGIGQISSEVPQNLSASRPQDRQFILSSKKLLLSDSGFYLCAWTGLRYNEQFFGPGTRLTVL.

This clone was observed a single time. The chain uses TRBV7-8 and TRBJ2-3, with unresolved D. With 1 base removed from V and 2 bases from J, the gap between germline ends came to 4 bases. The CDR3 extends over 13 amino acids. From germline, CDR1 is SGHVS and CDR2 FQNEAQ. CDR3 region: CASSLGFTDTQYF. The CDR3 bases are TGTGCCAGCAGCTTAGGTTTCACAGATACGCAGTATTTT.

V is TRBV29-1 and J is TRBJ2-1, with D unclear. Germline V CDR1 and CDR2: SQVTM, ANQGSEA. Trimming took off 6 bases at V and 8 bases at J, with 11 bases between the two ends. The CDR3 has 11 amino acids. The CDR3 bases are TGCAGCGTCGCCCCTAGAGATGAGCAGTTCTTC. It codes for CSVAPRDEQFF.

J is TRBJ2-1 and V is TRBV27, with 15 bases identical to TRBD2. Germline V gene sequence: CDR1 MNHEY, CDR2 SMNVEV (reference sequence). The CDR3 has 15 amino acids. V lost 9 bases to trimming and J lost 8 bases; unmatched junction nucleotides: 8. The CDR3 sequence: CASDRGLAGGDEQFF. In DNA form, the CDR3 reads TGTGCCAGTGACCGGGGACTAGCGGGAGGTGATGAGCAGTTCTTC.

The CDR3: CAWSGAGAPYEQYF. In nucleotides, the CDR3 is TGTGCCTGGAGCGGCGCAGGGGCCCCCTACGAGCAGTACTTC. The gene calls are TRBV30 and TRBJ2-7, with D possibly TRBD1 on 6 matching bases. The CDR3 length is 14 residues. V gave up 3 bases and J gave up 2 bases, with 14 bases separating them. In germline, CDR1 is GTSNPN, CDR2 SVGIG (reference sequence).

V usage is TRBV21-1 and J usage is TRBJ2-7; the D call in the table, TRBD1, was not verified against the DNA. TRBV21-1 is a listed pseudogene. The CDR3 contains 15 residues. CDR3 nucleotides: TGTGCCAGCAGCACCCGACAGGGCCGCCCCTACGAGCAGTACTTC. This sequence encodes CASSTRQGRPYEQYF.

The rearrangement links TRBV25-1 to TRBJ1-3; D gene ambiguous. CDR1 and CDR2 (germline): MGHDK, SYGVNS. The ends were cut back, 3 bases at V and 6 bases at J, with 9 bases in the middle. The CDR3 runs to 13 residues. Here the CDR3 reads CASSDGIANTIYF. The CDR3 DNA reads TGTGCCAGCAGTGATGGGATTGCAAACACCATATATTTT.

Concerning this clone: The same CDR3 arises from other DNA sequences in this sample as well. CDR3 amino acids: CASSLGTVSTDTQYF. CDR3 DNA sequence: TGTGCCAGCAGCTTAGGGACAGTTTCCACAGATACGCAGTATTTT. V gene TRBV7-9 combines with J gene TRBJ2-3; possibly TRBD1 for D (6 bases). The CDR3 loop spans 15 amino acids. Germline assignment: CDR1 SEHNR and CDR2 FQNEAQ (reference sequence). The V end was cut by 1 base, the J end by 2 bases, with 10 bases between.

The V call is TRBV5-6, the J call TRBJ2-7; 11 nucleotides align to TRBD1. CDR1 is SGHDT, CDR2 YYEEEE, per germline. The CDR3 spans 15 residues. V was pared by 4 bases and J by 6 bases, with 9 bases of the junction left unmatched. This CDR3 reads CASSGDRGAASEQYF. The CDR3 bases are TGTGCCAGCAGCGGGGACAGGGGGGCGGCAAGCGAGCAGTACTTC.

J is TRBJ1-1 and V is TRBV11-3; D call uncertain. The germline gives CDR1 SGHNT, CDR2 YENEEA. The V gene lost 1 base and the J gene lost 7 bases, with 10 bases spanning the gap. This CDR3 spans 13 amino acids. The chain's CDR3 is CASSLGGFGEAFF. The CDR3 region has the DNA TGTGCCAGCAGCTTAGGAGGGTTTGGTGAAGCTTTCTTT.

DNA of the CDR3: TGTGCCACTTCCGAGCCCCGGGGAGGTACCTACGAGCAGTACTTC. It codes for CATSEPRGGTYEQYF. The V and J genes are TRBV28 and TRBJ2-7; perhaps TRBD2 as D (6 bases). V lost 10 bases and J lost 2, with 21 bases in between. Germline lookup yields CDR1 MDHEN and CDR2 SYDVKM. CDR3 length: 15 residues.